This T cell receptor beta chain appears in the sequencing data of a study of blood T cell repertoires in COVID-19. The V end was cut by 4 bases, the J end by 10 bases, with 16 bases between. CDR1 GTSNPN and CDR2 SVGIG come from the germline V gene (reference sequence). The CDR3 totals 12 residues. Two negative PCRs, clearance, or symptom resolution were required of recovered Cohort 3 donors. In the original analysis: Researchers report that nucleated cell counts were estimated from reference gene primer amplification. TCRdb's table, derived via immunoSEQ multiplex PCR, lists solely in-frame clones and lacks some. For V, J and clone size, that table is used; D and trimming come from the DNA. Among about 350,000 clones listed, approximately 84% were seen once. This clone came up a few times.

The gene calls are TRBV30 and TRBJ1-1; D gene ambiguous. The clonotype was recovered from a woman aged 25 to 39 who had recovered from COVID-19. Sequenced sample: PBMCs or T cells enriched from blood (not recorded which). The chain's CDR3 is CAWTFDSGAAFF. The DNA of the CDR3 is TGTGCCTGGACTTTCGACTCCGGAGCAGCTTTCTTT.